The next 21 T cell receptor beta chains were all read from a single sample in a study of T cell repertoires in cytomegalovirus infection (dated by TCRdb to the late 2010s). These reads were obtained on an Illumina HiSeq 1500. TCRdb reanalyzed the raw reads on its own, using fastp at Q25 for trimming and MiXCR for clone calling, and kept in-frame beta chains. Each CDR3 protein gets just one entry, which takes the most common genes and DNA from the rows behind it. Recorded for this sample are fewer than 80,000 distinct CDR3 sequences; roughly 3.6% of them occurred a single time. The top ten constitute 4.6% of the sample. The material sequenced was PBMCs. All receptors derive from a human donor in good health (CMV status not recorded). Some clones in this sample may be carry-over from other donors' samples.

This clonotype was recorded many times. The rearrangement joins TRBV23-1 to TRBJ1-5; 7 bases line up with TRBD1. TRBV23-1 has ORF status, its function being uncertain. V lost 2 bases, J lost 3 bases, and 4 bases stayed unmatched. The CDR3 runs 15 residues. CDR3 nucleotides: TGCGCCAGCAGTCAACGACAGGGCTCCAATCAGCCCCAGCATTTT. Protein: CASSQRQGSNQPQHF.

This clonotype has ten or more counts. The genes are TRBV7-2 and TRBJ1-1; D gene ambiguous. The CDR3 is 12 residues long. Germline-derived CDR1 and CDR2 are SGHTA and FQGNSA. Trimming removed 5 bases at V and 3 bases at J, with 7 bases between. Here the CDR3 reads CASSPKYTEAFF. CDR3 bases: TGTGCCAGCAGCCCCAAATACACTGAAGCTTTCTTT.

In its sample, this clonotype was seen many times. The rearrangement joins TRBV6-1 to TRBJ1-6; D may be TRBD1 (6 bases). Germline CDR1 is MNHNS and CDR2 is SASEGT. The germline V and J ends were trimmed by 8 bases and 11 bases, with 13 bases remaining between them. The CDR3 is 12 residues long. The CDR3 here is CASGVGGPPLHF. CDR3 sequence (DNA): TGTGCCAGCGGCGTAGGGGGTCCACCCCTCCACTTT.

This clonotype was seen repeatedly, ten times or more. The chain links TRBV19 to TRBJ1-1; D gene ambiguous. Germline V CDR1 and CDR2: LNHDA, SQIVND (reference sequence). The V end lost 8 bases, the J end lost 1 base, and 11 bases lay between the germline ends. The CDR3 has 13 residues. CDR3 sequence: CASLTPRNTEAFF. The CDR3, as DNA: TGTGCCAGTCTTACCCCAAGGAACACTGAAGCTTTCTTT.

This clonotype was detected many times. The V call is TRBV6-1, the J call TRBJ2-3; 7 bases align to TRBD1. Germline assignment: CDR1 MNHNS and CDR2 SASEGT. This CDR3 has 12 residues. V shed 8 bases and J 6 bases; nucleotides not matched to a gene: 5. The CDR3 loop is CASQGGSDTQYF. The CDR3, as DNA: TGTGCCAGCCAAGGGGGCTCCGATACGCAGTATTTT.

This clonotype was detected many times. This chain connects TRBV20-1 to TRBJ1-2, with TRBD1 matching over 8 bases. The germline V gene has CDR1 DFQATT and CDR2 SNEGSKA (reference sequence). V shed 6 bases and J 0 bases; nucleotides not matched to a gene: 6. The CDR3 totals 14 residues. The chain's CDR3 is CSATGQVANYGYTF. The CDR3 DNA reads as TGCAGTGCCACGGGACAGGTCGCTAACTATGGCTACACCTTC.

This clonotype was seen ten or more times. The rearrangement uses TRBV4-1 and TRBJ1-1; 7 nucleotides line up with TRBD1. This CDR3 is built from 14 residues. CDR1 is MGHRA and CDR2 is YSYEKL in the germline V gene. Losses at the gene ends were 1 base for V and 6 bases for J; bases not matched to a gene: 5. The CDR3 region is CASSQGVQGAEAFF. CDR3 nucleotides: TGCGCCAGCAGCCAAGGGGTCCAGGGGGCTGAAGCTTTCTTT.

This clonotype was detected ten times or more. The CDR3 sequence is CASSLKLGGNTEAFF. CDR3 DNA: TGTGCCAGCAGCCTCAAACTGGGCGGGAACACTGAAGCTTTCTTT. The rearrangement uses TRBV3-1 and TRBJ1-1; D is undetermined. The CDR3 sequence is 15 residues long. V lost 4 bases and J 1 base, leaving 13 bases between the germline ends. In germline, CDR1 is LGHDT, CDR2 YNNKEL (reference sequence).

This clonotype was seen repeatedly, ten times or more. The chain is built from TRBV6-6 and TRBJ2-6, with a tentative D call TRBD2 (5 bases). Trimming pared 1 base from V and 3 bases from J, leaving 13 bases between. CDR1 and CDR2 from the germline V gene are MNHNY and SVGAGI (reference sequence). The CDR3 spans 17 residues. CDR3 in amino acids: CASSYWMAGYGANVLTF. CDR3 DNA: TGTGCCAGCAGTTACTGGATGGCGGGCTATGGGGCCAACGTCCTGACTTTC.

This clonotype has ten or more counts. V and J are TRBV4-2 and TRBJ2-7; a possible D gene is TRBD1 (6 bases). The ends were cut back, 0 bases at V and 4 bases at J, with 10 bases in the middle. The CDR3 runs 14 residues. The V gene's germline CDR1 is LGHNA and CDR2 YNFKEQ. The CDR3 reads CASSQEDRLYEQYF. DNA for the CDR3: TGTGCCAGCAGCCAAGAGGACAGACTGTACGAGCAGTACTTC.

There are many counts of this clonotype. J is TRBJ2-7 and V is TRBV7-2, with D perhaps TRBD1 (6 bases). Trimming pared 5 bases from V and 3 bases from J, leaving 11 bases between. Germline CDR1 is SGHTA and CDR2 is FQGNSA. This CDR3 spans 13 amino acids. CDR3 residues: CASSRRGGYEQYF. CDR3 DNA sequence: TGTGCCAGCAGCCGGCGAGGGGGCTACGAGCAGTACTTC.

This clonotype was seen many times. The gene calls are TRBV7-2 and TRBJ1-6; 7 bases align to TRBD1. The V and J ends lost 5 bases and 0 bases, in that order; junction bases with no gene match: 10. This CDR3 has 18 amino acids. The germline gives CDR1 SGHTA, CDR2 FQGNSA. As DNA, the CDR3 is TGTGCCAGCAGCAGGGAGACAGGGTTCAGCTCCTATAATTCACCCCTCCACTTT. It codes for CASSRETGFSSYNSPLHF.

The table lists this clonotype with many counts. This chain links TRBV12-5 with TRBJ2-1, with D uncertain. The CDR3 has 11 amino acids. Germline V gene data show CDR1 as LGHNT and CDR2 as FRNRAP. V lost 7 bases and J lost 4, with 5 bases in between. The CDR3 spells CASAIYNEQFF. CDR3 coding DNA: TGTGCTAGTGCCATATACAATGAGCAGTTCTTC.

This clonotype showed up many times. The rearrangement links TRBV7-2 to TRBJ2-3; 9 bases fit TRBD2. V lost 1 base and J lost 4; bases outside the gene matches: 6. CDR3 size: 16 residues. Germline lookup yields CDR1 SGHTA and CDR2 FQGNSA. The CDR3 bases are TGTGCCAGCAGCTTAGTAGGCGGGGGGGCTGCAGATACGCAGTATTTT. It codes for CASSLVGGGAADTQYF. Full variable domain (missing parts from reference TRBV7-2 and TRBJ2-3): GAGVSQSPSNKVTEKGKDVELRCDPISGHTALYWYRQSLGQGLEFLIYFQGNSAPDKSGLPSDRFSAERTGGSVSTLTIQRTQQEDSAVYLCASSLVGGGAADTQYFGPGTRLTVL.

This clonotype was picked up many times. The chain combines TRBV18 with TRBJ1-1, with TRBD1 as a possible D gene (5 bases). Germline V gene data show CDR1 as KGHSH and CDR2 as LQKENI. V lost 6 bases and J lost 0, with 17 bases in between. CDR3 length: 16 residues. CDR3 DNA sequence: TGTGCCAGCTCGCCAGGGCCCTCCAGCCTGAACACTGAAGCTTTCTTT. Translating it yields CASSPGPSSLNTEAFF.

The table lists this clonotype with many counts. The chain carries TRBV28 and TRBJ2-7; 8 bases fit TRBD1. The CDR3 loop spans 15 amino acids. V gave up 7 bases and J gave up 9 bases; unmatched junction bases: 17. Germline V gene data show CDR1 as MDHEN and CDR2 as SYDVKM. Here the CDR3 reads CASNSIRTGTTWQYF. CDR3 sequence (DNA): TGTGCCAGCAACTCGATCAGGACAGGGACGACGTGGCAGTACTTC.

DNA for the CDR3: TGTGCCAGCAGCTTAGCAGGGGGCAGGGACGAGCAGTACTTC. Protein sequence: CASSLAGGRDEQYF. The chain joins TRBV7-6 to TRBJ2-7; TRBD1 matches at 7 bases. The germline V gene encodes CDR1 SGHVS and CDR2 FNYEAQ. This CDR3 comprises 14 residues. With 0 bases clipped from V and 5 bases from J, the junction kept 4 bases outside the gene matches.

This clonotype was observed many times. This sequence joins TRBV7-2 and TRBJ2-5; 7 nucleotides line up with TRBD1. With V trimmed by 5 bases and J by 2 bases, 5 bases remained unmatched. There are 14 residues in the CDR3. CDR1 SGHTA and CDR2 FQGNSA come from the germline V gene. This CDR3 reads CASSAPGQQETQYF. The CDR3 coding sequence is TGTGCCAGCAGCGCTCCGGGACAGCAAGAGACCCAGTACTTC.

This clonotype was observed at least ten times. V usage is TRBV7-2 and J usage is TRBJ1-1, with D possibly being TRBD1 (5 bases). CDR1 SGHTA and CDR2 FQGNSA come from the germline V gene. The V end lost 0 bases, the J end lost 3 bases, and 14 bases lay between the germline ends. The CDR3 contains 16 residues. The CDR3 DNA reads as TGTGCCAGCAGCTTAGCGTCGCAGGGTAGGGACACTGAAGCTTTCTTT. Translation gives CASSLASQGRDTEAFF.

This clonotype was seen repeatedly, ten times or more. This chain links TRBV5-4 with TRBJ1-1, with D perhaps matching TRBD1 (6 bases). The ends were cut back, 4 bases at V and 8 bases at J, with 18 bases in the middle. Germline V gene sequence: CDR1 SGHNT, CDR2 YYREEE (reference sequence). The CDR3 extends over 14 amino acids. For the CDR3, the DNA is TGTGCCAGCAGCACCACCGCCAATACAGGGGAAGCTTTCTTT. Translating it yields CASSTTANTGEAFF.

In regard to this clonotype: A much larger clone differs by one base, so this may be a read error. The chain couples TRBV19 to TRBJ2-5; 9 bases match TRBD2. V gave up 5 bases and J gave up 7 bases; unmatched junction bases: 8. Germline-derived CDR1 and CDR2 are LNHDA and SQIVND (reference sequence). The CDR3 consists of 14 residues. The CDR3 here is CASSPGASGVTQYF. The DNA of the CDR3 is TGTGCCAGTAGTCCCGGCGCTAGCGGGGTGACCCAGTACTTC.